The next 6 T cell receptor beta chains were all read from a single sample in a study of identical twins. TCRdb reprocessed the 5' RACE reads with MiXCR, giving one entry per CDR3 protein. The sample lists hundreds of thousands of distinct CDR3 sequences; 6.1% were seen once. The sequencing sample was made of naive T cells sorted from blood. The source is a young man in good health.

There are many counts of this clonotype. The V and J genes are TRBV10-3 and TRBJ2-5, with D perhaps given as TRBD1 or TRBD2 (5 bases each). Germline CDR1 is ENHRY and CDR2 is SYGVKD. V lost 6 bases to trimming and J lost 5 bases, with 16 bases between them. CDR3 length: 14 amino acids. CDR3 DNA: TGTGCCATCAGGAGGGGCGGGCCGGGGGAGACCCAGTACTTC. This codes for CAIRRGGPGETQYF.

This clonotype was recorded many times. The chain couples TRBV6-4 to TRBJ1-2; weak D call: TRBD1 (5 bases). Germline V CDR1 and CDR2: MRHNA, SNTAGT. CDR3 length: 14 residues. Between the trimmed V and J ends, which lost 0 bases and 13 bases, there was a span of 18 bases. The CDR3 bases are TGTGCCAGCAGTGACTCTCGAAACGGGGGACCCTCCACCTTC. This encodes CASSDSRNGGPSTF.

In this sample, this clonotype turned up a few times. The rearrangement joins TRBV7-2 to TRBJ2-1, with D perhaps matching TRBD2 (6 bases). The CDR3 contains 16 residues. The V gene's germline CDR1 is SGHTA and CDR2 FQGNSA. Between the trimmed V and J ends, which lost 1 base and 8 bases, there was a span of 18 bases. CDR3 loop: CASSLGGAGGRDEQFF. In DNA form, the CDR3 reads TGTGCCAGCAGCTTAGGTGGGGCCGGGGGTAGGGATGAGCAGTTCTTC.

A remark on this clonotype: One end of the junction fails to match germline, which may point to a read error. The J gene is TRBJ2-3, the V gene TRBV7-9, with D uncertain. Germline CDR1 reads SEHNR; CDR2 reads FQNEAQ (reference sequence). The CDR3 has 16 residues. The CDR3 sequence is CAISFPEASSTDTQYF. CDR3 DNA: TGTGCCATCAGCTTTCCAGAAGCCTCTAGCACAGATACGCAGTATTTT.

This chain uses TRBV29-1 with TRBJ2-2; a possible D gene is TRBD2 (5 bases). The V end was cut by 4 bases, the J end by 4 bases, with 13 bases between. Germline CDR1 and CDR2: SQVTM and ANQGSEA. CDR3 length: 14 amino acids. The CDR3 sequence: CSVALGRGTGELFF. CDR3 DNA sequence: TGCAGCGTTGCCCTAGGACGGGGCACCGGGGAGCTGTTTTTT.

The genes are TRBV7-8 and TRBJ2-7; 7 positions match TRBD2. Trimming at V came to 5 bases and at J to 2 bases, leaving 12 bases not matched to a gene. Germline lookup yields CDR1 SGHVS and CDR2 FQNEAQ. This CDR3 is built from 16 residues. The CDR3 nucleotides are TGTGCCAGCAGCCTCGGGACTATTTTAGACCCCTACGAGCAGTACGTC. As protein: CASSLGTILDPYEQYV.